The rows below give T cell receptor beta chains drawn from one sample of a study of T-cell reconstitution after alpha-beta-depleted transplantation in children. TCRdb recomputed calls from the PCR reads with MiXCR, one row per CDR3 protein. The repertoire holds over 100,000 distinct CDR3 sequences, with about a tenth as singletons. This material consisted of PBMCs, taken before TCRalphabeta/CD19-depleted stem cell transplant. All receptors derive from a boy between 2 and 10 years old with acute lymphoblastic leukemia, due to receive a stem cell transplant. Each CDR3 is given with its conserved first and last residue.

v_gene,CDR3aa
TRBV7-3,CASSSGGTQYF
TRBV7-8,CASSGGRTFSYNEQFF
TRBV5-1,CASSRAWPHEQYF
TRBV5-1,CASRGTNYGYTF
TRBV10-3,CAISEWAPEGAEAFF
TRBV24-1,CATSDSKAEQYF
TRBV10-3,CAIRGDGGEGYEQYF
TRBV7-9,CASFGLEWRDHLSGYTF
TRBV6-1,CASSVQGAAVANEQFF
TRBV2,CASTGTATGELFF
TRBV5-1,CASSWKPGTSGIIYEQYF
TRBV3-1,CASSQNLQETQYF
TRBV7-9,CASSPGLDYNEQFF
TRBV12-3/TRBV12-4,CASSLRAGRILNTEAFF
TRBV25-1,CASSDTPGGGPRLSGANVLTF
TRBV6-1,CASKPRTSAYYEQYF
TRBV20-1,CSARAHTDTQYF
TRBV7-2,CASSFSGRSSTDTQYF
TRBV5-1,CASSLGTPISYEQYF
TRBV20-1,CSARDYSGGGDQFF
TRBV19,CASTELGRSTGELFF
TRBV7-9,CASSGQARGGYTF
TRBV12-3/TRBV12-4,CASSRGLAGVVESYNEQFF
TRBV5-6,CASSLRLNSPLHF
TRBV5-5,CASSSSTDTQYF
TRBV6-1,CASSELGGRGRETQYF
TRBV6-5,CASSWTLNTGELFF
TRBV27,CASSFRGGHPNTDTQYF
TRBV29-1,CSVRGNAINEQFF
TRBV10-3,CATHPNRGFGTEAFF
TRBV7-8,CASSLGGLAGEGNEQFF
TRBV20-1,CSAHSNPGRNTEAFF
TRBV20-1,CSARDRLAMGDTQYF
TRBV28,CATFPSGRKRNEQFF
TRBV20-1,CSARVSLASGSLYEQYF
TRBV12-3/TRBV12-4,CASSTGDRGLQPQHF
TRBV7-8,CASSLGGAAIIHEQFF
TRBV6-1,CASSEQTVSYNEQFF
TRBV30,CAWSPPGQNGYTF
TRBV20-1,CSARDPNTEAFF
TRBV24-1,CATTVSGKGWNEQFF